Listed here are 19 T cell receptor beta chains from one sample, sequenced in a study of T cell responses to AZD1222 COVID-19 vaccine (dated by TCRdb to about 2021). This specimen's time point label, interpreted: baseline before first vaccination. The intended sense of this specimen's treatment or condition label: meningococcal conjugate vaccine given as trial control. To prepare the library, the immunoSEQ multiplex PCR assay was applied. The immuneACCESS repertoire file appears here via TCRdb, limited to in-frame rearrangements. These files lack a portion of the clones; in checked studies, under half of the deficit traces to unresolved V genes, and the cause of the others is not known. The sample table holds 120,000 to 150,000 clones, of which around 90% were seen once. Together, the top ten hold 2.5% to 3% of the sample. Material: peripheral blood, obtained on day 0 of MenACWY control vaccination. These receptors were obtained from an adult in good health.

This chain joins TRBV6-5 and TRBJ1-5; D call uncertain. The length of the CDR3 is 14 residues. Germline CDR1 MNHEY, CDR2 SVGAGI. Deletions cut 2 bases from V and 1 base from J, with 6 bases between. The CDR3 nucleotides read TGTGCCAGCAGTTACGACCGAAGCAATCAGCCCCAGCATTTT. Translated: CASSYDRSNQPQHF.

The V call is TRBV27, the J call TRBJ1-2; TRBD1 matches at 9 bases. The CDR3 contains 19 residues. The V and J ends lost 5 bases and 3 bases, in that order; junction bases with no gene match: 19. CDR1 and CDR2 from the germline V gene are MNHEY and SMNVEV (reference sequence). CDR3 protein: CASSPAKDRGHRYYYGYTF. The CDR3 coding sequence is TGTGCCAGCAGTCCCGCCAAGGACAGGGGACATCGGTATTACTATGGCTACACCTTC.

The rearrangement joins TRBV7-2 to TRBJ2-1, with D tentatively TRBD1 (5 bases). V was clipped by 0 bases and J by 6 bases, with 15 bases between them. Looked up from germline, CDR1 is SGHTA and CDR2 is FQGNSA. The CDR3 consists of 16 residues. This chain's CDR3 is CASSLATTAPGNEQFF. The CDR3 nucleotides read TGTGCCAGCAGCTTAGCGACGACAGCCCCGGGCAATGAGCAGTTCTTC.

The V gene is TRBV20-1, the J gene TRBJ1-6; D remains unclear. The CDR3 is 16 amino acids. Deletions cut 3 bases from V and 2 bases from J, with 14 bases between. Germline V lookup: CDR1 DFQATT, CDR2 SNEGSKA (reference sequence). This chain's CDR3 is CSASSLRTPYNSPLHF. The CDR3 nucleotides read TGCAGTGCTAGTTCCCTCAGAACCCCCTATAATTCACCCCTCCACTTT.

CDR3 amino acids: CASGLGLARETQYF. As DNA, the CDR3 is TGTGCTAGTGGTTTGGGGCTAGCGCGGGAGACCCAGTACTTC. The gene calls are TRBV12-5 and TRBJ2-5; D may be TRBD2 (6 bases). Germline-derived CDR1 and CDR2 are LGHNT and FRNRAP. V gave up 1 base and J gave up 5 bases, with 11 bases separating them. This CDR3 has 14 amino acids.

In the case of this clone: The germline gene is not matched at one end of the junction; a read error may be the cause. CDR3 DNA sequence: TGTGCCAGCACGGACCCACAGGGGGGCTCCCTCCCAGGGTGGGCCTTC. Protein product: CASTDPQGGSLPGWAF. The chain links TRBV2 to TRBJ2-7, with TRBD1 matching 8 bases. Germline V gene sequence: CDR1 SNHLY, CDR2 FYNNEI. The CDR3 has 16 residues.

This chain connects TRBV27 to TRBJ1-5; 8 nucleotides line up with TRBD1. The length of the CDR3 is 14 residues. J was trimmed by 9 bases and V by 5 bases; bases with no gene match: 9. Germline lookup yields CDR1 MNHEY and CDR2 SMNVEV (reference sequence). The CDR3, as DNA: TGTGCCAGCAGTCTTCAGGGGGCGTCGGGGCCCCAGCATTTT. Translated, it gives CASSLQGASGPQHF.

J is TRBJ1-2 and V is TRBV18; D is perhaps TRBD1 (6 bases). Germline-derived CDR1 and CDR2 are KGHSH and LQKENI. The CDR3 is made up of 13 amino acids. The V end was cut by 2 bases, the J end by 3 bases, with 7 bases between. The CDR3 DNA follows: TGTGCCAGCTCACCAACAGGGTACTATGGCTACACCTTC. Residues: CASSPTGYYGYTF.

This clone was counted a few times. CDR3 DNA sequence: TGTGCCAGCAGCTTAGTTTCCTACGGGGGAGTTAATGAGCAGTTCTTC. This translates into CASSLVSYGGVNEQFF. The chain uses TRBV11-3 and TRBJ2-1; D possibly corresponds to TRBD2 (6 bases). The germline V gene has CDR1 SGHNT and CDR2 YENEEA. The CDR3 spans 16 residues. Trimming removed 1 base from V and 7 bases from J, with 17 bases in between.

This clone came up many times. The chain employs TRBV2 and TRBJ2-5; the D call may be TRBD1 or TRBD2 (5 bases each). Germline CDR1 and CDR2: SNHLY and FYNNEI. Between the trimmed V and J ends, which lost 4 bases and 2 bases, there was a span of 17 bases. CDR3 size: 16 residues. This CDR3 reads CASSGMRGDGQETQYF. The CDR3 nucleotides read TGTGCCAGCAGTGGAATGAGGGGCGATGGGCAAGAGACCCAGTACTTC. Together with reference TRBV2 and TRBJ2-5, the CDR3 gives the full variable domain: EPEVTQTPSHQVTQMGQEVILRCVPISNHLYFYWYRQILGQKVEFLVSFYNNEISEKSEIFDDQFSVERPDGSNFTLKIRSTKLEDSAMYFCASSGMRGDGQETQYFGPGTRLLVL.

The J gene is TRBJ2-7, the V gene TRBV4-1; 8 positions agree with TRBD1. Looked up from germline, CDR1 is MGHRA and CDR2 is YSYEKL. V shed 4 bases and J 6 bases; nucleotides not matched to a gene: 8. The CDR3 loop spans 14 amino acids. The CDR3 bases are TGCGCCAGCAGCCCCGGACAGGGAAGGTCCGAGCAGTACTTC. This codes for CASSPGQGRSEQYF.

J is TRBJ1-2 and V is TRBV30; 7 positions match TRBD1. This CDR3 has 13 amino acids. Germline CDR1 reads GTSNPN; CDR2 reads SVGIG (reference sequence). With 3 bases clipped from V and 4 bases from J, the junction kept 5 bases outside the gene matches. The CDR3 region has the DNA TGTGCCTGGAGAAATGCAGGGGGCTATGGCTACACCTTC. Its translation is CAWRNAGGYGYTF.

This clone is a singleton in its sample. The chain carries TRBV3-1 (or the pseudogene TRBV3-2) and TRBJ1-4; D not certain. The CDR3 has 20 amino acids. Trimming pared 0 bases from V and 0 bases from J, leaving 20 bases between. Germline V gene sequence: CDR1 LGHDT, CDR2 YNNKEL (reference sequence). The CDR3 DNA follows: TGTGCCAGCAGCCAAGAGGAAATATGGTTCTTTGCGACAACTAATGAAAAACTGTTTTTT. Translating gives CASSQEEIWFFATTNEKLFF.

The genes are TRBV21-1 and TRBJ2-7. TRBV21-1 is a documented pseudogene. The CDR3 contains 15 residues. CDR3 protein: CASSKVIYKGPEQYF. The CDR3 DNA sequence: TGTGCCAGCAGCAAAGTAATTTATAAGGGACCCGAGCAGTACTTC.

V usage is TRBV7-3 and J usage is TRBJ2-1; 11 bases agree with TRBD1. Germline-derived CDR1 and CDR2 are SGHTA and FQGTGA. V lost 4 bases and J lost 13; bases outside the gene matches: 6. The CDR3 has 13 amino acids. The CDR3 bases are TGTGCCAGCAGCTCCGGACAGGGGGCTGACCAGTTCTTC. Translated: CASSSGQGADQFF.

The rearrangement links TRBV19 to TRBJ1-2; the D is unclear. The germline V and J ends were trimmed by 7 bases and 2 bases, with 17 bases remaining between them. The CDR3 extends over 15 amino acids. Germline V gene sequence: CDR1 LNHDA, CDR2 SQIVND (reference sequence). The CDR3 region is CASTQDFLRNYGYTF. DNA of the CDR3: TGTGCCAGTACCCAGGACTTTCTCCGAAACTATGGCTACACCTTC.

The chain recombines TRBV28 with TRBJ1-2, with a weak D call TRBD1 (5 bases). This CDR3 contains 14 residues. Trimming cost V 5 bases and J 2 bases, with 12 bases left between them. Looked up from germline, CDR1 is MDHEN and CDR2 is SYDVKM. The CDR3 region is CASSIQGPNYGYTF. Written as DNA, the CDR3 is TGTGCCAGCAGTATCCAGGGACCGAACTATGGCTACACCTTC.

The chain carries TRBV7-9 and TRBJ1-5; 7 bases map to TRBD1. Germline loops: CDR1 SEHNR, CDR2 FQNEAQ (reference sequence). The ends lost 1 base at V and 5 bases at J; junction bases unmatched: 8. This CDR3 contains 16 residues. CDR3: CASSLGRQGGDQPQHF. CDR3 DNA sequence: TGTGCCAGCAGCTTAGGGAGACAGGGCGGCGATCAGCCCCAGCATTTT.

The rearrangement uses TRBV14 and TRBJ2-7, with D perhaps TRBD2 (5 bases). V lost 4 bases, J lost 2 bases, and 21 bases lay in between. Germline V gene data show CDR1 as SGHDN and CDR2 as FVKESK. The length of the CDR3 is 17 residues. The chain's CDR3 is CASSLGMGDYQPYEQYF. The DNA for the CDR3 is TGTGCCAGCAGCCTAGGCATGGGCGACTACCAGCCCTACGAGCAGTACTTC.